This TCR beta chain was identified during a study of cytomegalovirus exposure and HLA in healthy donors. General study points: Some V segments could not be told apart, so they were left out, TRBV6-2 and TRBV6-3 among them. Later on, an analysis found that several of the most significant clusters appeared to be linked to common viral pathogens, which included parvovirus B19.

With 0 bases clipped from V and 5 bases from J, the junction kept 5 bases outside the gene matches. Per germline, CDR1 SGHNT and CDR2 YYREEE (reference sequence). This CDR3 region has 15 residues. Concerning this clone itself: Its antigen is unknown.

Vbeta (60) and Jbeta (13) primers were used in the PCR. Profiling relied on immunoSEQ multiplex PCR, and the TCRdb table lists in-frame clones only, not all of them. This table has approximately 160,000 clones, over 60% appearing once. The V call is TRBV5-4, the J call TRBJ1-1, with 9 bases fitting TRBD1. The sequenced sample consisted of PBMCs. This receptor was taken from a female donor in good health and CMV-seronegative. The DNA of the CDR3 is TGTGCCAGCAGCTTGGACAGGGGGCGAGCGACTGAAGCTTTCTTT. Its translation: CASSLDRGRATEAFF.